A selection of T cell receptor beta chains follows, all from one sample in a study of CD8+ T cells in alopecia areata. Repertoires were generated with immunoSEQ multiplex PCR, while TCRdb's copy carries only in-frame clones and drops some. The sample has 50,000 to 65,000 clones, around 42% seen once; the top ten hold over 20%. The source was CD8+ T cells sorted from blood, collected around week 36, from a patient treated with tofacitinib. Receptors were obtained from a human donor with alopecia areata. The CDR3 runs from the conserved cysteine through the conserved F or W. A D gene is named only where the DNA matches it firmly. Rows may omit the clone size; those that give it use once, few, many or a size class.

TRBV13	NA	NA	TRBJ2-7	CASSQGIQPNEQYF	TGTGCCAGCAGCCAAGGGATCCAGCCTAACGAGCAGTACTTC
TRBV18	NA	NA	TRBJ2-7	CASSPGAYEQYF	TGTGCCAGCTCACCGGGGGCCTACGAGCAGTACTTC
TRBV30	NA	NA	TRBJ1-1	CAIQGRAEAFF	TGTGCCATACAAGGGAGGGCTGAAGCTTTCTTT
TRBV29-1	once	TRBD1	TRBJ2-7	CSVIKGQSIVAYEQYF	TGCAGCGTTATCAAGGGACAGAGCATAGTAGCCTACGAGCAGTACTTC
TRBV4-1	few	TRBD1	TRBJ1-5	CASSSGGAGNQPQHF	TGCGCCAGCAGCTCAGGGGGAGCCGGCAATCAGCCCCAGCATTTT
TRBV27	few	NA	TRBJ2-7	CASSFRGRIYEQYF	TGTGCCAGCAGTTTCCGTGGACGGATCTACGAGCAGTACTTC
TRBV27	few	TRBD2	TRBJ2-5	CASSHQTSGREETQYF	TGTGCCAGCAGCCACCAGACTAGCGGGAGGGAGGAGACCCAGTACTTC
TRBV27	few	TRBD1	TRBJ2-7	CASSLAAGGYEQYF	TGTGCCAGCAGTTTAGCGGCAGGGGGCTACGAGCAGTACTTC
TRBV5-6	NA	TRBD1	TRBJ2-7	CASSLIQGFYEQYF	TGTGCCAGCAGCTTGATACAGGGGTTCTACGAGCAGTACTTC
TRBV7-9	NA	NA	TRBJ1-5	CASSFDGTNQPQHF	TGTGCCAGCAGCTTCGACGGGACTAATCAGCCCCAGCATTTT
TRBV27	few	TRBD2	TRBJ2-2	CASLVIAGDTGELFF	TGTGCCAGCTTGGTGATAGCGGGAGACACCGGGGAGCTGTTTTTT